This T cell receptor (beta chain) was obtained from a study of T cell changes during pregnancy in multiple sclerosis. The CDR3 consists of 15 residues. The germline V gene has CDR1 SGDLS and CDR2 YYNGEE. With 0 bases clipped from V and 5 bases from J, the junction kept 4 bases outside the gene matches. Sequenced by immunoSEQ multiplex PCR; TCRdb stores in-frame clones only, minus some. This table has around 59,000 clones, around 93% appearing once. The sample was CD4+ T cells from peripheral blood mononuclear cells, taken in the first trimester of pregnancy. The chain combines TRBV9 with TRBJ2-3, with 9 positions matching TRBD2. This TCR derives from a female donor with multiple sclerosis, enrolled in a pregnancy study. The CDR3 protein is CASSVGAGGVDTQYF. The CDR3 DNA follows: TGTGCCAGCAGCGTAGGAGCGGGGGGCGTAGATACGCAGTATTTT. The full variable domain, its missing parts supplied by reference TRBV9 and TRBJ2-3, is DSGVTQTPKHLITATGQRVTLRCSPRSGDLSVYWYQQSLDQGLQFLIQYYNGEERAKGNILERFSAQQFPDLHSELNLSSLELGDSALYFCASSVGAGGVDTQYFGPGTRLTVL.